In its sample, the clone carrying this T cell receptor (beta chain) was seen many times. The sample is drawn from a study of T cells in Graves' hyperthyroidism and ophthalmopathy. The CDR3 runs to 11 residues. V lost 6 bases and J 5 bases, leaving 7 bases between the germline ends. Germline lookup yields CDR1 ENHRY and CDR2 SYGVKD. RNA transcripts gave rise to amplified TCR beta CDR3 regions. The HTBI primer set served for first-round RT-PCR of the TCR CDR3. MiXCR, applied by TCRdb to the multiplex PCR reads, yields one record per CDR3 protein. This sample carries about 600,000 distinct CDR3 sequences, about 16% of them seen once, and the ten largest clones take roughly 3.5%.

The chain combines TRBV10-3 with TRBJ2-5; D possibly corresponds to TRBD1 (5 bases). The receptor was derived from a woman in her thirties or forties with Graves' ophthalmopathy. The sample taken for sequencing was blood. CDR3 protein: CAIRDMETQYF. Written as DNA, the CDR3 is TGTGCCATCAGGGACATGGAGACCCAGTACTTC.